Listed here are 6 T cell receptor beta chains from one sample, sequenced in a study of cytomegalovirus exposure and HLA in healthy donors. Generated by immunoSEQ multiplex PCR, the TCRdb table keeps only in-frame clones and is missing some. The sample holds around 300,000 clones, roughly 85% seen once. The sequencing input was PBMCs. Every receptor here comes from a woman younger than 30 in good health and CMV-seronegative.

The chain carries TRBV30 and TRBJ2-3; 12 positions match TRBD2. This CDR3 region has 16 residues. Germline CDR1 and CDR2: GTSNPN and SVGIG (reference sequence). With V trimmed by 2 bases and J by 4 bases, 7 bases remained unmatched. The CDR3 DNA reads TGTGCCTGGAGTTCGGGACTAGCGGGTACTTCAGATACGCAGTATTTT. Amino acid sequence: CAWSSGLAGTSDTQYF.

The chain combines TRBV7-9 with TRBJ2-7; D ambiguous. Looked up from germline, CDR1 is SEHNR and CDR2 is FQNEAQ (reference sequence). The CDR3 sequence is 14 residues long. Trimming pared 5 bases from V and 3 bases from J, leaving 14 bases between. The CDR3 sequence is CASSALGRVYEQYF. In nucleotides, the CDR3 is TGTGCCAGCAGCGCATTGGGCAGAGTCTACGAGCAGTACTTC.

DNA of the CDR3: TGTGCCAGCAGTGGGGACAGGCCTGGAGATGACTATGGCTACACCTTC. Translating gives CASSGDRPGDDYGYTF. The chain joins TRBV6-1 to TRBJ1-2; 8 bases fit TRBD1. CDR3 length equals 16 residues. With V trimmed by 4 bases and J by 3 bases, 10 bases remained unmatched. The germline V gene has CDR1 MNHNS and CDR2 SASEGT.

The chain recombines TRBV7-2 with TRBJ1-2; D is perhaps TRBD1 (5 bases). From germline, CDR1 is SGHTA and CDR2 FQGNSA. Trimming stripped 6 bases from V and 8 bases from J, with 16 bases between. The CDR3 contains 13 residues. The CDR3 region has the DNA TGTGCCAGCAGACCCCGGGACTCGCGGGGCTACACCTTC. This sequence encodes CASRPRDSRGYTF.

The gene calls are TRBV4-2 and TRBJ1-2, with 9 nucleotides matching TRBD1. The CDR3 has 16 residues. After removal of 2 bases from V and 8 bases from J, the junction contained 12 bases not matched to a gene. Germline loops: CDR1 LGHNA, CDR2 YNFKEQ. CDR3 residues: CASSQSGLQGAGGYTF. The DNA for the CDR3 is TGTGCCAGCAGCCAATCGGGGTTACAGGGGGCTGGAGGCTACACCTTC.

The chain couples TRBV29-1 to TRBJ2-7; 8 bases are shared with TRBD1. The CDR3 covers 13 residues. The germline V gene has CDR1 SQVTM and CDR2 ANQGSEA. With 5 bases clipped from V and 1 base from J, the junction kept 4 bases outside the gene matches. CDR3 protein: CSVWTGSSYEQYF. The DNA for the CDR3 is TGCAGCGTTTGGACAGGGTCTTCCTACGAGCAGTACTTC.